The clone carrying this T cell receptor (beta chain) was seen only a few times. Antigen: not known. Trimming stripped 5 bases from V and 9 bases from J, with 11 bases between. The CDR3 consists of 13 residues. The germline CDR1 and CDR2 sequences are LNHDA and SQIVND (reference sequence). The data belong to a study of T cell responses to AZD1222 COVID-19 vaccine. Study findings and constraints: Most donors were white British and more were female, and clonal diversity was possibly underestimated. Baseline testing showed seropositivity in only 5 or 6 AZD1222 recipients. Targeting of unmutated variant regions was reportedly seen in nearly half of spike-specific TCRs. Two AZD1222 doses significantly raised spike-specific TCR breadth and depth over controls.

Clones were read by immunoSEQ multiplex PCR, and TCRdb kept only the in-frame ones, dropping some. Of about 150,000 clones listed, approximately 87% are singletons. This TCR was recovered from an adult in good health. The material was peripheral blood, obtained on day 0 of MenACWY control vaccination. The chain carries TRBV19 and TRBJ1-6; unclear D gene. In DNA form, the CDR3 reads TGTGCCAGTAGTTTCGGAAACGGTTCACCCCTCCACTTT. This translates into CASSFGNGSPLHF.